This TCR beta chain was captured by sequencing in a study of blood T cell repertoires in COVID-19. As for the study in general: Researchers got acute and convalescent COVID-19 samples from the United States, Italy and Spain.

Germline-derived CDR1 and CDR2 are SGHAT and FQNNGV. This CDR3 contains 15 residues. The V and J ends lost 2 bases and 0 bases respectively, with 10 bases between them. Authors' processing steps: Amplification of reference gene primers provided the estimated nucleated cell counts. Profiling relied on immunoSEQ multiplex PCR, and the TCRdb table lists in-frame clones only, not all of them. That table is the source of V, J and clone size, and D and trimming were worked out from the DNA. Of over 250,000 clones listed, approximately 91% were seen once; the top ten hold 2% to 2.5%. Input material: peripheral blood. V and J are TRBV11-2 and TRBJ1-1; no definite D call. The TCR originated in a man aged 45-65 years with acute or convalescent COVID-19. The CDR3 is CASSLSKAVNTEAFF. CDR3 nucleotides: TGTGCCAGCAGCTTAAGCAAGGCGGTGAACACTGAAGCTTTCTTT.